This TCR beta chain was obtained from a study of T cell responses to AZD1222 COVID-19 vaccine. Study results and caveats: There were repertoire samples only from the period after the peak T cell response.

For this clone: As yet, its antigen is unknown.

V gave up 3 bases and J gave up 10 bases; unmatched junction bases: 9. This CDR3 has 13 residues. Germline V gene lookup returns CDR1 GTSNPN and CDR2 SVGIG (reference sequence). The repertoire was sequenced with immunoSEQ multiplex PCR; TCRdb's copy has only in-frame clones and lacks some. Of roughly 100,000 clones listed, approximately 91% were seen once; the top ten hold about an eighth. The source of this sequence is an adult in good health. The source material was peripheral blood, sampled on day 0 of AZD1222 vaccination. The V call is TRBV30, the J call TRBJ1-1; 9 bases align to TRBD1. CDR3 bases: TGTGCCTGGAGCTGGACAGGGGAAGTCGTAGCTTTCTTT. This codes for CAWSWTGEVVAFF.